Presented here are 8 T cell receptor beta chains from one specimen sequenced in a study of PD-1 blockade in classical Hodgkin lymphoma. Stated time point: cycle 4 day 1 (C4D1), after more than 5 weeks of nivolumab. Each and every patient relapsed after autologous stem cell transplantation, and patients got differing brentuximab vedotin exposure. This table comes from immunoSEQ multiplex PCR, and its TCRdb copy is limited to in-frame clones, with some not included. In the table there are more than 40,000 clones, approximately 70% of which are singletons. The sample was peripheral blood mononuclear cells (PBMCs), taken before the fourth cycle of nivolumab. All receptors come from a human donor with classical Hodgkin lymphoma.

The chain has TRBV7-2 and TRBJ2-5, with unresolved D. V was cut by 1 base and J by 1 base, with 10 bases left in between. The CDR3 covers 15 residues. CDR1 is SGHTA, CDR2 FQGNSA, per germline. Here the CDR3 DNA reads TGTGCCAGCAGCTTAGGTGTCTCGGCCCAAGAGACCCAGTACTTC. Translated, it gives CASSLGVSAQETQYF.

The chain combines TRBV14 with TRBJ1-2, with D possibly being TRBD1 (6 bases). The germline V gene encodes CDR1 SGHDN and CDR2 FVKESK. With 0 bases removed from V and 4 bases from J, the gap between germline ends came to 12 bases. This CDR3 has 15 residues. The CDR3 sequence is CASSQEPGQFYGYTF. The CDR3 DNA sequence: TGTGCCAGCAGCCAAGAGCCAGGACAGTTCTATGGCTACACCTTC. The complete variable domain, with remaining parts taken from reference TRBV14 and TRBJ1-2, reads EAGVTQFPSHSVIEKGQTVTLRCDPISGHDNLYWYRRVMGKEIKFLLHFVKESKQDESGMPNNRFLAERTGGTYSTLKVQPAELEDSGVYFCASSQEPGQFYGYTFGSGTRLTVV.

The rearrangement uses TRBV14 and TRBJ2-4, with D maybe TRBD1 (7 bases). Germline V gives CDR1 SGHDN, CDR2 FVKESK. The CDR3 sequence is 13 residues long. The V and J ends lost 8 bases and 7 bases respectively, with 15 bases between them. The chain's CDR3 is CASRQGGDNIQYF. As DNA, the CDR3 is TGTGCCAGCCGACAGGGAGGAGACAACATTCAGTACTTC.

The chain uses TRBV6-6 and TRBJ2-5; tentatively, D is TRBD1 (6 bases). Germline CDR1 and CDR2: MNHNY and SVGAGI (reference sequence). V dropped 10 bases and J dropped 3 bases, with 15 bases sitting between them. The CDR3 is made up of 13 amino acids. The CDR3 DNA sequence: TGTGCCACCACTAGGGGACAAGAAGAGACCCAGTACTTC. It yields the protein CATTRGQEETQYF.

The V and J genes are TRBV7-2 and TRBJ2-3; 9 bases match TRBD2. From germline, CDR1 is SGHTA and CDR2 FQGNSA. The CDR3 runs to 15 residues. V was pared by 6 bases and J by 5 bases, with 9 bases of the junction left unmatched. Here the CDR3 reads CASSNQAGGVDTQYF. CDR3 DNA: TGTGCCAGCAGTAACCAAGCGGGAGGTGTAGATACGCAGTATTTT.

The V and J genes are TRBV2 and TRBJ2-1; D remains ambiguous. V was trimmed by 3 bases and J by 6 bases, leaving 6 bases between them. Germline V lookup: CDR1 SNHLY, CDR2 FYNNEI. The CDR3 length is 12 residues. For the CDR3, the DNA is TGTGCCAGCAGTGAGCTTTCCAATGAGCAGTTCTTC. Translating it yields CASSELSNEQFF.

The J gene is TRBJ1-2, the V gene TRBV6-6, with D perhaps matching TRBD1 (6 bases). The germline V gene has CDR1 MNHNY and CDR2 SVGAGI (reference sequence). There are 14 residues in the CDR3. Between the trimmed V and J ends, which lost 7 bases and 5 bases, there was a span of 17 bases. CDR3 bases: TGTGCCAGCATTTCGACAGGTCAAGCTTATGGCTACACCTTC. Its protein product is CASISTGQAYGYTF.

This rearrangement joins TRBV7-6 to TRBJ2-2; D uncertain. Germline V gene sequence: CDR1 SGHVS, CDR2 FNYEAQ. The V end lost 4 bases, the J end lost 6 bases, and 15 bases lay between the germline ends. The CDR3 covers 15 residues. CDR3 in amino acids: CASSSLDDSPGELFF. The CDR3 bases are TGTGCCAGCAGCTCGCTCGATGACTCTCCCGGGGAGCTGTTTTTT.